Listed below are T cell receptor beta chains from one sample, sequenced in a study of shared clonotypes between healthy human individuals. Here immunoSEQ multiplex PCR was the method, and the copy in TCRdb shows in-frame clones only, minus some. The data hold a few million clones, with approximately 90% observed a single time. The sample was naive CD4+ T cells sorted from blood. The receptor source for this set is a man younger than 35 in good health. The CDR3 runs from the conserved cysteine through the conserved F or W. A D gene is named only where the DNA matches it firmly. Clone size is shown for a subset of rows, as once, few, many or a class of expanded clone.

v_gene,d_gene,abundance,j_gene,CDR3aa,CDR3nt
TRBV5-6,-,-,TRBJ1-4,CASTLRGTGNEKLFF,TGTGCCAGCACGTTAAGGGGGACGGGGAATGAAAAACTGTTTTTT
TRBV6-6,TRBD1,-,TRBJ1-1,CASRQDRTDTEAFF,TGTGCCAGCAGGCAGGACAGGACGGACACTGAAGCTTTCTTT
TRBV5-1,TRBD2,-,TRBJ2-7,CASSYTGGAPSYEQYF,TGCGCCAGCAGCTATACCGGGGGGGCACCGTCCTACGAGCAGTACTTC
TRBV2,-,-,TRBJ2-2,CASRDGRWNTGELFF,TGTGCCAGCAGAGACGGACGCTGGAACACCGGGGAGCTGTTTTTT
TRBV2,TRBD1,-,TRBJ1-2,CASSGQGANYGYTF,TGTGCCAGCAGTGGACAGGGGGCTAACTATGGCTACACCTTC
TRBV15,-,-,TRBJ1-2,CATSRTDWENYGYTF,TGTGCCACCAGCAGAACCGATTGGGAGAACTATGGCTACACCTTC
TRBV9,-,-,TRBJ1-2,CASSPDRGNYGYTF,TGTGCCAGCAGCCCGGACCGAGGGAATTATGGCTACACCTTC
TRBV7-9,-,once,TRBJ2-6,CASSLAGSGANVLTF,TGTGCCAGCAGCTTAGCGGGGTCTGGGGCCAACGTCCTGACTTTC
TRBV6-4,-,-,TRBJ2-1,CASSATSSYNEQFF,TGTGCCAGCAGCGCCACGAGCTCCTACAATGAGCAGTTCTTC
TRBV9,-,-,TRBJ2-7,CASSAGPLGEQYF,TGTGCCAGCAGCGCCGGGCCTCTTGGGGAGCAGTACTTC
TRBV6-1,-,-,TRBJ1-3,CASSGTLVRTGGNTIYF,TGTGCCAGCAGTGGGACCTTAGTACGAACGGGAGGAAACACCATATATTTT
TRBV5-1,-,-,TRBJ1-1,CASSLAHLNTEAFF,TGCGCCAGCAGCTTGGCACACCTGAACACTGAAGCTTTCTTT
TRBV19,TRBD1,-,TRBJ1-3,CASTHGTVPSGNTIYF,TGTGCCAGTACCCACGGGACAGTGCCCTCTGGAAACACCATATATTTT
TRBV30,-,-,TRBJ2-5,CAWTGGGIGRETQYF,TGTGCCTGGACCGGTGGGGGCATTGGACGGGAGACCCAGTACTTC
TRBV5-1,TRBD1,-,TRBJ1-2,CASSLEGQGAGGYTF,TGCGCCAGCAGCTTGGAGGGACAGGGGGCAGGTGGCTACACCTTC
TRBV19,-,-,TRBJ2-3,CASRSGSGTDTQYF,TGTGCCAGTAGATCAGGGTCAGGCACAGATACGCAGTATTTT
TRBV7-9,TRBD1,-,TRBJ1-6,CASRGQGQDNSPLHF,TGTGCCAGCAGAGGACAGGGGCAGGATAATTCACCCCTCCACTTT
TRBV7-9,-,few,TRBJ1-6,CASHTPPSPLHF,TGTGCCAGCCACACCCCCCCGAGCCCCCTCCACTTT
TRBV4-3,-,-,TRBJ2-1,CASSQQVSVSNEQFF,TGCGCCAGCAGCCAACAGGTTTCGGTTAGCAATGAGCAGTTCTTC
TRBV10-3,TRBD1,-,TRBJ2-7,CAINPDRGGTYEQYF,TGTGCCATCAACCCCGACAGGGGGGGTACCTACGAGCAGTACTTC
TRBV30,-,-,TRBJ1-3,CAWKLPGTTGNTIYF,TGTGCCTGGAAACTCCCCGGGACAACTGGAAACACCATATATTTT
TRBV2,TRBD1,-,TRBJ2-4,CASSVGGGGQNIQYF,TGTGCCAGCAGCGTAGGGGGCGGAGGTCAAAACATTCAGTACTTC
TRBV6-1,-,-,TRBJ2-3,CASSPPPGWADTQYF,TGTGCCAGCAGTCCCCCGCCAGGATGGGCAGATACGCAGTATTTT
TRBV4-3,TRBD1,-,TRBJ2-7,CASSQALTGGIFEQYF,TGCGCCAGCAGCCAAGCTCTGACAGGGGGCATTTTCGAGCAGTACTTC
TRBV20-1,-,-,TRBJ2-3,CSAPLADTQYF,TGCAGTGCTCCCCTTGCAGATACGCAGTATTTT
TRBV7-2,-,-,TRBJ2-7,CASSLPGAGYEQYF,TGTGCCAGCAGCTTACCGGGAGCTGGCTACGAGCAGTACTTC
TRBV6-5,-,-,TRBJ1-1,CASSYSNSEAFF,TGTGCCAGCAGTTACTCGAACAGTGAAGCTTTCTTT
TRBV5-1,TRBD1,-,TRBJ2-2,CASSSTGGAGAGELFF,TGCGCCAGCAGCTCGACAGGGGGCGCAGGGGCCGGGGAGCTGTTTTTT
TRBV20-1,-,-,TRBJ1-4,CSARGSEKLFF,TGCAGTGCTAGGGGGAGCGAAAAACTGTTTTTT
TRBV30,-,few,TRBJ1-1,CAWKVTGNTEAFF,TGTGCCTGGAAAGTGACAGGAAACACTGAAGCTTTCTTT
TRBV18,-,-,TRBJ1-2,CASSRTQTNYGYTF,TGTGCCAGCTCACGGACGCAGACTAACTATGGCTACACCTTC
TRBV5-5,TRBD1,-,TRBJ2-1,CASSSVRQGWLGSYNEQFF,TGTGCCAGCAGCTCGGTTAGACAGGGATGGTTAGGGTCCTACAATGAGCAGTTCTTC
TRBV30,-,-,TRBJ1-5,CAWSVGRGNQPQHF,TGTGCCTGGAGTGTGGGTAGGGGGAATCAGCCCCAGCATTTT
TRBV6-1,-,-,TRBJ1-4,CASSRQKEKLFF,TGTGCCAGCAGTCGACAGAAAGAAAAACTGTTTTTT
TRBV9,-,-,TRBJ2-3,CASSARGTSPSTDTQYF,TGTGCCAGCAGCGCCCGCGGGACCAGCCCGAGCACAGATACGCAGTATTTT
TRBV7-9,TRBD1,-,TRBJ2-6,CASRSTGGSGANVLTF,TGTGCCAGTAGATCGACAGGGGGGTCTGGGGCCAACGTCCTGACTTTC
TRBV19,TRBD2,-,TRBJ2-3,CASSQGWTSGFTDTQYF,TGTGCCAGTAGCCAGGGGTGGACTAGCGGGTTCACAGATACGCAGTATTTT
TRBV6-5,TRBD1,-,TRBJ2-5,CASSRTGGEETQYF,TGTGCCAGCAGCAGGACAGGGGGTGAAGAGACCCAGTACTTC
TRBV27,TRBD1,once,TRBJ1-2,CASSSDRQGMVKGYTF,TGTGCCAGCAGTTCCGACCGACAGGGGATGGTAAAGGGCTACACCTTC
TRBV5-1,TRBD2,-,TRBJ2-7,CASSPGTSGHEQYF,TGCGCCAGCAGCCCCGGGACTAGCGGACACGAGCAGTACTTC
TRBV5-4,-,-,TRBJ1-1,CASSPKDRLNTEAFF,TGTGCCAGCAGCCCGAAAGACAGATTGAACACTGAAGCTTTCTTT
TRBV18,TRBD1,-,TRBJ2-5,CASSQNDRVGETQYF,TGTGCCAGCTCACAAAACGACAGGGTCGGAGAGACCCAGTACTTC